One T cell receptor (beta chain) is described in this entry. Its cognate antigen is unknown. These data are taken from a study of shared clonotypes between healthy human individuals. Study information: Serving as donors were two women and a few men, whose ages spanned 18 to 49.

TCRdb keeps only in-frame clones here, not all; method: immunoSEQ multiplex PCR. Here the sample spans about 1.5 million clones, 98% being singletons. CDR3 length: 14 amino acids. V lost 3 bases and J lost 8; bases outside the gene matches: 4. The germline V gene has CDR1 SGHTA and CDR2 FQGNSA. Broader study findings: Clonotypes shared by all four donors outscored non-shared clonotypes in generation probability.

Source material: naive CD4+ T cells sorted from blood. Regarding subset: CD45RA+ positively selected. The receptor's source is a man aged 30-40 years in good health. This chain connects TRBV7-2 to TRBJ2-1; 10 bases agree with TRBD2. Written as DNA, the CDR3 is TGTGCCAGCAGCTTCTCCGGGACTAGCGATGAGCAGTTCTTC. Amino acids: CASSFSGTSDEQFF. The whole variable domain, filled in from reference TRBV7-2 and TRBJ2-1, reads GAGVSQSPSNKVTEKGKDVELRCDPISGHTALYWYRQSLGQGLEFLIYFQGNSAPDKSGLPSDRFSAERTGGSVSTLTIQRTQQEDSAVYLCASSFSGTSDEQFFGPGTRLTVL.